This TCR beta chain was sequenced during a study of T-cell reconstitution after alpha-beta-depleted transplantation in children. Library preparation (for TCRbeta) was performed with unique molecular identifiers. TCRdb itself ran the PCR reads through MiXCR, one entry per CDR3 protein. The repertoire includes 500,000 to 650,000 distinct CDR3 sequences, over 10% of them detected once, and 2% to 2.5% sits in the top ten. Points from the study as a whole: From newly produced T cells came most of the T-cell counts and diversity one year after transplant. Reportedly, only several hundred clones from non-depleted graft cells drove alpha-beta T-cell counts at about two months. Elevated TCRbeta diversity at day 60 was traced, in some patients, to surviving recipient T cells and thymic progenitors.

In this sample, this clonotype turned up many times. Its antigen is undetermined. Trimming stripped 3 bases from V and 5 bases from J, with 16 bases between. The CDR3 contains 14 residues. CDR1 and CDR2 from the germline V gene are DFQATT and SNEGSKA (reference sequence). The sequence derives from a male patient younger than 18 who had a stem cell transplant for acute myeloid leukemia, so the T cells may come from the graft donor. This rearrangement joins TRBV20-1 to TRBJ2-5, with D possibly being TRBD1 (6 bases). The starting material was PBMCs, mostly from graft donor cells, obtained 360 days after TCRalphabeta/CD19-depleted stem cell transplant. In nucleotides, the CDR3 is TGCAGTGCTAGTCGTAGGGACATACTGGAGACCCAGTACTTC. Translating it yields CSASRRDILETQYF.